Sequencing of this T cell receptor (beta chain) was carried out in a study of cytomegalovirus exposure and HLA in healthy donors. General observations from the study: Indistinguishable V segments such as TRBV6-2 and TRBV6-3 were excluded. Roughly uniform sequencing depth across donors was assumed, possibly incorrectly.

Details on this clone: Its target is not known.

V was pared by 0 bases and J by 4 bases, with 12 bases of the junction left unmatched. The CDR3 spans 18 residues. The germline gives CDR1 LGHNA, CDR2 YSLEER. The PCR was carried out with 60 Vbeta primers and 13 Jbeta primers. Here immunoSEQ multiplex PCR was the method, and the copy in TCRdb shows in-frame clones only, minus some. The sample holds 150,000 to 200,000 clones; more than 60% are singletons and the top ten take 2.5% to 3.5%. The V gene is TRBV4-3, the J gene TRBJ2-3, with TRBD2 matching 8 bases. The sequenced material came from PBMCs. This receptor was taken from a female donor in good health and CMV-seronegative. The CDR3 loop reads CASSQDGASGGPPDTQYF. Here the CDR3 DNA reads TGCGCCAGCAGCCAAGACGGGGCCAGCGGGGGTCCCCCAGATACGCAGTATTTT.